This section outlines one T cell receptor beta chain sequence together with its context. The antigen remains unidentified. The data were taken from a study of PD-1 blockade in mismatch repair-deficient tumors. Germline CDR1 LGHNA, CDR2 YNFKEQ. This CDR3 has 16 amino acids. Trimming stripped 5 bases from V and 1 base from J, with 17 bases between. Findings and limits, study-wide: After pembrolizumab, tumor-resident clones rose rapidly, then generally contracted before radiologic responses.

Method: immunoSEQ multiplex PCR; TCRdb's copy keeps in-frame clones and lacks some. The sample has about 110,000 clones; about 74% are singletons. V usage is TRBV4-2 and J usage is TRBJ1-1; TRBD1 is a possible D gene (6 bases). Sequencing used peripheral blood, obtained 60 weeks after starting pembrolizumab. This receptor was identified in an adult with mismatch repair-deficient cancer. CDR3 DNA sequence: TGTGCCAGCAGCTTCCAGGCCGGGGGCGGGAACACTGAAGCTTTCTTT. Protein product: CASSFQAGGGNTEAFF.